This is a list of T cell receptor beta chains from one sample in a study of cytomegalovirus exposure and HLA in healthy donors. Using immunoSEQ multiplex PCR, the repertoire was profiled, and TCRdb retains in-frame clones only, with some absent. The table has around 150,000 clones, roughly three quarters seen once. Sequenced: PBMCs. The receptors derive from a woman aged 40 to 49 in good health and CMV-seronegative. Each CDR3 is given with its conserved first and last residue. A D gene is named only where the DNA matches it firmly. The size of a clone is reported for some rows only, either as once, few or many, or as a class for expanded clones.

clone size	D gene	V gene	J gene	CDR3 protein	CDR3 DNA
NA	TRBD2	TRBV4-3	TRBJ2-7	CASSQENRGGDEQYF	TGCGCCAGCAGCCAAGAGAACCGGGGGGGCGACGAGCAGTACTTC
NA	TRBD2	TRBV6-1	TRBJ2-3	CASSDGLAGGRTDTQYF	TGTGCCAGCAGTGACGGACTAGCGGGTGGCCGCACAGATACGCAGTATTTT
once	TRBD2	TRBV28	TRBJ2-7	CASSSGLAGGYEQYF	TGTGCCAGCAGTTCGGGACTAGCGGGAGGCTACGAGCAGTACTTC
NA	NA	TRBV2	TRBJ2-6	CASSPGLGANVLTF	TGTGCCAGCAGCCCTGGGCTTGGGGCCAACGTCCTGACTTTC
NA	NA	TRBV7-3	TRBJ1-2	CASSFRESSYGYTF	TGTGCCAGCAGCTTCAGGGAATCAAGCTATGGCTACACCTTC
NA	NA	TRBV7-2	TRBJ2-7	CASSFVTGSSYEQYF	TGTGCCAGCAGCTTTGTAACGGGAAGCTCCTACGAGCAGTACTTC
NA	NA	TRBV19	TRBJ1-1	CASSIWAGDTEAFF	TGTGCCAGTAGTATTTGGGCCGGGGACACTGAAGCTTTCTTT
NA	NA	TRBV7-2	TRBJ1-6	CASSSTGHPSPLHF	TGTGCCAGCAGCTCCACCGGACATCCTTCACCCCTCCACTTT
few	NA	TRBV28	TRBJ2-2	CASRTTNTGELFF	TGTGCCAGCAGAACAACCAACACCGGGGAGCTGTTTTTT
once	NA	TRBV4-1	TRBJ1-4	CASSQDRAEKLFF	TGCGCCAGCAGCCAAGATCGCGCTGAAAAACTGTTTTTT
NA	TRBD1	TRBV6-6	TRBJ2-7	CASSPGTVYEQYF	TGTGCCAGCAGTCCCGGGACAGTCTACGAGCAGTACTTC
NA	TRBD1	TRBV2	TRBJ1-5	CASSPPGTANQPQHF	TGTGCCAGCAGTCCTCCCGGGACAGCCAATCAGCCCCAGCATTTT
NA	NA	TRBV21-1	TRBJ2-2	CASSKRGGRATGELFF	TGTGCCAGCAGCAAGAGAGGTGGCAGGGCAACCGGGGAGCTGTTTTTT
NA	TRBD1	TRBV28	TRBJ1-2	CASSLGDSLYGYTF	TGTGCCAGCAGTTTGGGGGACAGTCTCTATGGCTACACCTTC
NA	TRBD2	TRBV2	TRBJ2-7	CATTQTSGRGGEQYF	TGTGCCACCACACAGACTAGCGGGAGGGGTGGCGAGCAGTACTTC
NA	NA	TRBV28	TRBJ2-1	CASSVISSGVDEQFF	TGTGCCAGCAGTGTCATCTCCTCCGGGGTCGATGAGCAGTTCTTC
NA	TRBD1	TRBV6-1	TRBJ2-7	CASSLSRTGTYEQYF	TGTGCCAGCAGTCTCTCCCGGACAGGAACCTATGAGCAGTACTTC
NA	NA	TRBV7-6	TRBJ2-7	CASSLRGQGYNEQYF	TGTGCCAGCAGCTTACGCGGGCAGGGGTATAACGAGCAGTACTTC
NA	NA	TRBV5-1	TRBJ2-1	CASSLEREYNEQFF	TGCGCCAGCAGCTTGGAACGAGAGTACAATGAGCAGTTCTTC
NA	TRBD1	TRBV7-8	TRBJ1-3	CASGQGIGNTIYF	TGTGCCAGCGGACAGGGTATTGGAAACACCATATATTTT
few	NA	TRBV2	TRBJ2-1	CASAPGLSGGIDPYNEQFF	TGTGCCAGCGCCCCGGGGCTTTCCGGCGGGATCGATCCCTACAATGAGCAGTTCTTC
NA	TRBD1	TRBV4-3	TRBJ2-6	CASSQDGTGGNGANVLTF	TGCGCCAGCAGCCAAGATGGGACAGGGGGCAATGGGGCCAACGTCCTGACTTTC
NA	TRBD1	TRBV5-4	TRBJ2-5	CASSSGQAGETQYF	TGTGCCAGCAGCTCGGGACAGGCAGGGGAGACCCAGTACTTC
NA	NA	TRBV4-1	TRBJ2-7	CASSQGSGDIYEQYF	TGCGCCAGCAGCCAAGGCTCGGGAGACATTTACGAGCAGTACTTC
NA	TRBD1	TRBV2	TRBJ2-7	CASSRDRDSQQYF	TGTGCCAGTTCGCGGGACAGGGATTCCCAGCAGTACTTC
NA	TRBD2	TRBV7-3	TRBJ2-1	CASSWGLDGEQFF	TGTGCCAGCAGCTGGGGACTAGATGGTGAGCAGTTCTTC
NA	NA	TRBV6-5	TRBJ2-7	CASSQGDEQYF	TGTGCCAGCAGCCAAGGGGACGAGCAGTACTTC
NA	TRBD1	TRBV28	TRBJ2-1	CASQLYRGEQFF	TGTGCCAGTCAGTTGTACAGGGGTGAGCAGTTCTTC
NA	NA	TRBV7-9	TRBJ2-2	CASSLGGLGTGELFF	TGTGCCAGCAGCTTAGGGGGCCTTGGCACCGGGGAGCTGTTTTTT
NA	NA	TRBV2	TRBJ2-7	CASTLWPGYEQYF	TGTGCCAGCACTCTTTGGCCAGGCTACGAGCAGTACTTC
NA	TRBD2	TRBV4-2	TRBJ2-7	CASSRGLAGDEQYF	TGTGCCAGCAGCCGAGGACTAGCGGGGGACGAGCAGTACTTC
NA	TRBD1	TRBV6-4	TRBJ2-2	CASSEGQDTGELFF	TGTGCCAGCAGTGAGGGACAGGACACCGGGGAGCTGTTTTTT
NA	TRBD2	TRBV9	TRBJ2-1	CASSLAGGPFEQFF	TGTGCCAGCAGTTTAGCGGGGGGGCCTTTTGAGCAGTTCTTC
NA	NA	TRBV18	TRBJ2-6	CASSPGAPRSGANVLTF	TGTGCCAGCTCTCCGGGAGCCCCCCGCTCTGGGGCCAACGTCCTGACTTTC
NA	NA	TRBV5-1	TRBJ1-5	CASRLTGNSNQPQHF	TGCGCCAGCAGGTTGACAGGAAATAGCAATCAGCCCCAGCATTTT
NA	NA	TRBV4-3	TRBJ2-7	CASSQDRGTPQQYF	TGCGCCAGCAGCCAAGATCGCGGGACTCCGCAGCAGTACTTC
once	TRBD1	TRBV14	TRBJ2-3	CASSQRTGGPDTQYF	TGTGCCAGCAGCCAACGGACAGGGGGTCCAGATACGCAGTATTTT
few	TRBD1	TRBV11-1	TRBJ2-3	CASSSSRTGGVDTQYF	TGTGCCAGCAGCTCTAGTAGGACAGGCGGAGTAGATACGCAGTATTTT
NA	TRBD1	TRBV28	TRBJ2-3	CASSSMTGTVSTDTQYF	TGTGCCAGCAGTTCCATGACCGGGACAGTTAGCACAGATACGCAGTATTTT
NA	NA	TRBV5-1	TRBJ1-4	CASSLATGSEKLFF	TGCGCCAGCAGCTTGGCCACAGGGTCCGAAAAACTGTTTTTT
NA	TRBD1	TRBV7-6	TRBJ1-5	CASSLTGAQPQHF	TGTGCCAGCAGCTTAACAGGGGCCCAGCCCCAGCATTTT
few	NA	TRBV7-2	TRBJ1-3	CASSLQGTSGNTIYF	TGTGCCAGCAGCCTCCAGGGGACCTCTGGAAACACCATATATTTT
once	TRBD2	TRBV19	TRBJ2-7	CASSVRGGAGEPYAQYF	TGTGCCAGTAGTGTCCGGGGGGGAGCGGGAGAACCCTACGCGCAGTACTTC
NA	TRBD2	TRBV28	TRBJ2-7	CASSSMGRWTSGSMAYEQYF	TGTGCCAGCAGTTCGATGGGGAGGTGGACTAGCGGGAGTATGGCCTACGAGCAGTACTTC
NA	TRBD2	TRBV27	TRBJ2-1	CASSSEAGVVNEQFF	TGTGCCAGCAGTTCGGAAGCGGGAGTCGTCAATGAGCAGTTCTTC
NA	TRBD1	TRBV7-3	TRBJ1-1	CASSATNRGTEAFF	TGTGCCAGCAGCGCGACCAACAGGGGCACCGAAGCTTTCTTT
NA	TRBD2	TRBV27	TRBJ2-3	CASRTGTSGRTDTQYF	TGTGCCAGCAGAACCGGGACTAGCGGGCGCACAGATACGCAGTATTTT
NA	TRBD2	TRBV19	TRBJ2-1	CASSGGWSGRITYNEQFF	TGTGCCAGTAGTGGGGGCTGGAGCGGGAGGATAACCTACAATGAGCAGTTCTTC